Listed here are 21 T cell receptor beta chains from one sample, sequenced in a study of OX40 agonist ivuxolimab in advanced cancers. Assay: immunoSEQ multiplex PCR; the TCRdb copy retains only in-frame clones and omits some. The repertoire has roughly 81,000 clones, 75% to 90% of them found once; the top ten carry roughly 5.5%. Sequenced material: CD4+ or CD8+ T cells sorted from blood, taken in a trial of the OX40 agonist ivuxolimab. These TCRs come from an adult with an advanced solid tumor such as melanoma, head and neck, liver or kidney cancer.

The chain carries TRBV9 and TRBJ2-3; no clear D. The CDR3 has 15 amino acids. The germline V and J ends were trimmed by 0 bases and 0 bases, with 8 bases remaining between them. Germline V CDR1 and CDR2: SGDLS, YYNGEE. DNA of the CDR3: TGTGCCAGCAGCGTAGCTGATAGGAGCACAGATACGCAGTATTTT. Residues: CASSVADRSTDTQYF.

The genes are TRBV6-1 and TRBJ2-2; a weak D match, TRBD1 (5 bases). The CDR3 totals 13 residues. CDR1 and CDR2 from the germline V gene are MNHNS and SASEGT. V was shortened by 6 bases and J by 5 bases, with 10 bases between the two germline ends. Written as DNA, the CDR3 is TGTGCCAGCAGGACCAGGGAAACCGGGGAGCTGTTTTTT. As protein: CASRTRETGELFF.

The chain has TRBV9 and TRBJ2-5, with D hard to call. The DNA end is more similar to TRBJ2-7, so the J call may be wrong. Germline values: CDR1 SGDLS, CDR2 YYNGEE. This CDR3 has 12 amino acids. The CDR3 is CASSANTYEQYF. For the CDR3, the DNA is TGTGCCAGCAGCGCCAATACCTACGAGCAGTACTTC.

The sample holds one count of this clone. V and J are TRBV19 and TRBJ2-2; D is tentatively TRBD1 or TRBD2 (5 bases each). V dropped 5 bases and J dropped 4 bases, with 14 bases sitting between them. The CDR3 runs 15 residues. Per germline, CDR1 LNHDA and CDR2 SQIVND (reference sequence). The CDR3 here is CASSQGPLGTGELFF. The CDR3 region has the DNA TGTGCCAGTAGTCAGGGACCTTTAGGCACCGGGGAGCTGTTTTTT.

The chain combines TRBV10-3 with TRBJ1-1; TRBD1 might be the D (5 bases). V shed 11 bases and J shed 0 bases, with 10 bases lying between them. The CDR3 covers 12 residues. Germline assignment: CDR1 ENHRY and CDR2 SYGVKD. For the CDR3, the DNA is TGTGCCGCACGACAGATGAACACTGAAGCTTTCTTT. It specifies CAARQMNTEAFF.

The CDR3 region has the DNA TGTGCCAGCAGTTCGATACAGGGGTGGGGTGGCTACACCTTC. This gives the protein CASSSIQGWGGYTF. The V and J genes are TRBV27 and TRBJ1-2; 7 bases are shared with TRBD1. Germline V lookup: CDR1 MNHEY, CDR2 SMNVEV (reference sequence). J lost 7 bases, V lost 4 bases, and 9 bases had no gene match. The CDR3 totals 14 residues.

The rearrangement uses TRBV27 and TRBJ2-7; TRBD1 might be the D (6 bases). This CDR3 is 14 amino acids long. In germline, CDR1 is MNHEY, CDR2 SMNVEV (reference sequence). Trimming shortened V by 4 bases and J by 6 bases, and 16 bases separated the two germline ends. CDR3 residues: CASSWDIGWSEQYF. CDR3 DNA sequence: TGTGCCAGCAGTTGGGACATCGGCTGGAGCGAGCAGTACTTC.

The rearrangement joins TRBV30 to TRBJ2-2; D perhaps matches TRBD2 (6 bases). CDR1 is GTSNPN, CDR2 SVGIG, per germline (reference sequence). Trimming shortened V by 5 bases and J by 4 bases, and 14 bases separated the two germline ends. CDR3 length: 14 amino acids. The CDR3 region has the DNA TGTGCCTGGGACTCCAACGGGGGCACCGGGGAGCTGTTTTTT. Its translation is CAWDSNGGTGELFF.

This sequence joins TRBV10-3 and TRBJ2-1, with D perhaps assigned TRBD1 or TRBD2 (5 bases each). V lost 7 bases and J lost 9, with 10 bases in between. The CDR3 consists of 11 residues. Germline V gene lookup returns CDR1 ENHRY and CDR2 SYGVKD. The CDR3 is CAIMTGTEQFF. The CDR3 region has the DNA TGTGCCATCATGACCGGGACTGAGCAGTTCTTC.

CDR3 sequence: CASSPSLAPNEKLFF. In DNA form, the CDR3 reads TGTGCCAGCAGCCCTAGCCTAGCGCCTAATGAAAAACTGTTTTTT. The rearrangement links TRBV7-2 to TRBJ1-4; unclear D gene. Trimming shortened V by 5 bases and J by 3 bases, and 13 bases separated the two germline ends. Germline CDR1 reads SGHTA; CDR2 reads FQGNSA. CDR3 size: 15 residues.

V usage is TRBV7-2 and J usage is TRBJ2-7, with TRBD2 as a possible D gene (6 bases). With 7 bases removed from V and 2 bases from J, the gap between germline ends came to 15 bases. This CDR3 is built from 14 residues. Germline values: CDR1 SGHTA, CDR2 FQGNSA. This chain's CDR3 is CASTSAGNPYEQYF. The CDR3 region has the DNA TGTGCCAGCACGTCCGCGGGGAACCCCTACGAGCAGTACTTC.

As to this clone: The sample contains more than one DNA sequence encoding this CDR3. The chain joins TRBV11-2 to TRBJ1-1; unclear D gene. Germline CDR1 SGHAT, CDR2 FQNNGV. The CDR3 runs 13 residues. V was cut by 1 base and J by 1 base, with 4 bases left in between. The CDR3, as DNA: TGTGCCAGCAGCTTAGGACGGAACACTGAAGCTTTCTTT. This sequence encodes CASSLGRNTEAFF.

This clone came up once. V usage is TRBV27 and J usage is TRBJ2-3; 11 positions agree with TRBD2. After removal of 7 bases from V and 3 bases from J, the junction contained 6 bases not matched to a gene. CDR1 is MNHEY and CDR2 is SMNVEV in the germline V gene (reference sequence). This CDR3 is built from 15 residues. In nucleotides, the CDR3 is TGTGCCAGCAATATAGCGGGGGGGCTTACAGATACGCAGTATTTT. Protein sequence: CASNIAGGLTDTQYF.

The chain has TRBV5-1 and TRBJ1-1; D uncertain. Trimming left V 0 bases short and J 2 bases short, with 8 bases between. The germline V gene has CDR1 SGHRS and CDR2 YFSETQ. The CDR3 totals 14 residues. DNA of the CDR3: TGCGCCAGCAGCTTGGACAGCTCTAACACTGAAGCTTTCTTT. It translates to CASSLDSSNTEAFF.

This chain joins TRBV7-6 and TRBJ2-7; perhaps TRBD2 as D (5 bases). The CDR3 extends over 14 amino acids. The germline V gene encodes CDR1 SGHVS and CDR2 FNYEAQ. The V and J ends lost 5 bases and 3 bases respectively, with 14 bases between them. In DNA, the CDR3 is TGTGCCAGCAGCCCACGGGTGGAGGACTACGAGCAGTACTTC. It yields the protein CASSPRVEDYEQYF.

The CDR3 nucleotides read TGTGCCAGCAGCGTAGACGGGAGTAAGAATGAGCAGTTCTTC. The encoded protein is CASSVDGSKNEQFF. The chain has TRBV9 and TRBJ2-1, with D possibly being TRBD2 (6 bases). The germline V gene encodes CDR1 SGDLS and CDR2 YYNGEE. Deletions cut 0 bases from V and 7 bases from J, with 11 bases between. This CDR3 spans 14 amino acids.

The V and J genes are TRBV11-2 and TRBJ2-2; 9 nucleotides agree with TRBD2. V shed 5 bases, J shed 2 bases, and the junction held 9 bases outside the gene matches. The germline gives CDR1 SGHAT, CDR2 FQNNGV. There are 17 residues in the CDR3. CDR3 DNA sequence: TGTGCCAGCAGCCCTGAGTGGGGACTAGCCAACACCGGGGAGCTGTTTTTT. Its translation: CASSPEWGLANTGELFF.

J is TRBJ1-1 and V is TRBV5-6, with 8 bases matching TRBD1. Germline values: CDR1 SGHDT, CDR2 YYEEEE. With V trimmed by 5 bases and J by 0 bases, 6 bases remained unmatched. CDR3 length equals 15 residues. The CDR3 loop reads CASSLGDRLNTEAFF. DNA for the CDR3: TGTGCCAGCAGTCTTGGGGACAGGCTGAACACTGAAGCTTTCTTT.

The chain employs TRBV7-9 and TRBJ2-7, with D maybe TRBD2 (6 bases). The CDR3 contains 15 residues. V gave up 1 base and J gave up 0 bases, with 10 bases separating them. In germline, CDR1 is SEHNR, CDR2 FQNEAQ (reference sequence). CDR3: CASSLEAGSSYEQYF. CDR3 nucleotides: TGTGCCAGCAGCTTAGAGGCGGGGAGCTCCTACGAGCAGTACTTC.

The chain joins TRBV19 to TRBJ2-1; TRBD1 matches at 7 bases. Trimming took 3 bases from V and 7 from J; bases not matched to a gene: 6. Germline CDR1 is LNHDA and CDR2 is SQIVND (reference sequence). The CDR3 runs 14 residues. The CDR3 DNA sequence: TGTGCCAGTAGTATCCCCGACAGGGTGAATGAGCAGTTCTTC. Translated, it gives CASSIPDRVNEQFF.

This clone was observed a few times. The J gene is TRBJ1-5, the V gene TRBV19; TRBD1 matches at 7 bases. J was trimmed by 5 bases and V by 3 bases; bases with no gene match: 7. Germline V gives CDR1 LNHDA, CDR2 SQIVND (reference sequence). The CDR3 is made up of 15 amino acids. The CDR3 sequence is CASSMGQYVYQPQHF. CDR3 nucleotide sequence: TGTGCCAGTAGTATGGGACAGTACGTGTATCAGCCCCAGCATTTT.